What follows are 4 T cell receptor beta chains derived from one specimen sequenced in a study of blood T cell repertoires in COVID-19 (dated by TCRdb to about 2020). Libraries were prepared through the immunoSEQ multiplex PCR assay. TCRdb took this table from immuneACCESS and kept in-frame rearrangements with V and J called. Such tables lack part of the clones; where checked against another copy, unresolved V genes explain under half of the gap, and the rest is unexplained. The table for this sample lists tens of thousands of clones; 80% to 90% of them were counted only once. The leading ten clones occupy less than 2% of the sample. Sequencing was performed on peripheral blood. The source of these receptors is a man in his 60s with acute or convalescent COVID-19.

This clone was counted only a few times. The rearrangement links TRBV6-6 to TRBJ2-3; 9 bases are shared with TRBD2. The junction had 8 bases not matched to a gene; V was cut back by 4 bases and J by 6 bases. CDR1 and CDR2 (germline): MNHNY, SVGAGI (reference sequence). There are 15 residues in the CDR3. The CDR3 loop reads CASSLRSGGRDTQYF. The CDR3 nucleotides are TGTGCCAGCAGTTTGAGAAGCGGGGGGCGGGATACGCAGTATTTT.

The J gene is TRBJ2-1, the V gene TRBV19, with 7 bases lining up with TRBD1. This CDR3 spans 13 amino acids. V shed 11 bases and J 4 bases; nucleotides not matched to a gene: 8. Germline V lookup: CDR1 LNHDA, CDR2 SQIVND (reference sequence). The CDR3 DNA reads as TGTGCCTCCCACCGGGGACAGTACAATGAGCAGTTCTTC. Its translation: CASHRGQYNEQFF.

This clone was observed a handful of times. This chain links TRBV5-4 with TRBJ2-5, with 10 bases lining up with TRBD1. Losses at the gene ends were 4 bases for V and 4 bases for J; bases not matched to a gene: 7. The CDR3 runs 15 residues. Looked up from germline, CDR1 is SGHNT and CDR2 is YYREEE (reference sequence). CDR3 loop: CASSPDRGRGETQYF. The CDR3 bases are TGTGCCAGCAGCCCTGACAGGGGGCGGGGAGAGACCCAGTACTTC.

V gene TRBV7-9 combines with J gene TRBJ1-3; TRBD1 agrees at 8 bases. Germline values: CDR1 SEHNR, CDR2 FQNEAQ (reference sequence). This CDR3 has 16 amino acids. The ends lost 2 bases at V and 4 bases at J; junction bases unmatched: 7. CDR3 residues: CASSLIGQGSGNTIYF. The DNA for the CDR3 is TGTGCCAGCAGCTTAATAGGACAGGGAAGCGGAAACACCATATATTTT.